This T cell receptor (beta chain) derives from a study of PD-1 blockade in classical Hodgkin lymphoma. Clones were read by immunoSEQ multiplex PCR, and TCRdb kept only the in-frame ones, dropping some. The table records nearly 35,000 clones, approximately 90% of them present only once. Documented time point: newly diagnosed, previously untreated cHL patient sample. With magnetic negative selection, CD4+ T cells were purified from PBMCs that had been thawed. Germline V gives CDR1 ENHRY, CDR2 SYGVKD. The CDR3 contains 10 residues. The V end lost 8 bases, the J end lost 3 bases, and 2 bases lay between the germline ends.

The V gene is TRBV10-3, the J gene TRBJ1-3, with D hard to call. This clonotype was obtained from a human donor with classical Hodgkin lymphoma. The specimen was CD4+ T cells from blood. In DNA form, the CDR3 reads TGTGCCATCCTTGGAAACACCATATATTTT. As protein: CAILGNTIYF.